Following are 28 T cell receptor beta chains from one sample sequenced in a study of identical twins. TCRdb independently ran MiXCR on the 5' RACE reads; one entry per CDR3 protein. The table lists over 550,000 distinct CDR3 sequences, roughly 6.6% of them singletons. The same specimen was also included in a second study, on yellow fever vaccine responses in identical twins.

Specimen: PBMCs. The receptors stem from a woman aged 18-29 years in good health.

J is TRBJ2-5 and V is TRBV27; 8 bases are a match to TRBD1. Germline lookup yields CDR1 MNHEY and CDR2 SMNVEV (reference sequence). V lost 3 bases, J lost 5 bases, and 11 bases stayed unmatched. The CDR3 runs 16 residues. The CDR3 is CASSLYPDRAGETQYF. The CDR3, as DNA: TGTGCCAGCAGTTTGTATCCGGACAGGGCGGGGGAGACCCAGTACTTC.

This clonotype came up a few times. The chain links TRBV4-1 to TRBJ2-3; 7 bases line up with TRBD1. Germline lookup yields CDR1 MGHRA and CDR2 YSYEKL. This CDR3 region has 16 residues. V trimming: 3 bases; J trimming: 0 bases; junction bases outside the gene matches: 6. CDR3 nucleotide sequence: TGCGCCAGCAGCCAGGCACAGGGGACCAGCACAGATACGCAGTATTTT. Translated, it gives CASSQAQGTSTDTQYF.

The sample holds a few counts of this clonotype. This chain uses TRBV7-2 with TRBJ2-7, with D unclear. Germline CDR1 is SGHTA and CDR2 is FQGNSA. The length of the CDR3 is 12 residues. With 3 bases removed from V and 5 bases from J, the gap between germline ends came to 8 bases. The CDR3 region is CASSFLTNEQYF. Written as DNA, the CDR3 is TGTGCCAGCAGCTTCTTAACCAACGAGCAGTACTTC.

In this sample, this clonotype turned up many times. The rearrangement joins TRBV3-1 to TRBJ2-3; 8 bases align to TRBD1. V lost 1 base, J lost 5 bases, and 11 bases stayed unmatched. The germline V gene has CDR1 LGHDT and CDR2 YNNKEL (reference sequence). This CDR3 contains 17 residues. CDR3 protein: CASSQGPGQASRDTQYF. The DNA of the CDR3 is TGTGCCAGCAGCCAAGGCCCGGGACAGGCGTCGAGAGATACGCAGTATTTT.

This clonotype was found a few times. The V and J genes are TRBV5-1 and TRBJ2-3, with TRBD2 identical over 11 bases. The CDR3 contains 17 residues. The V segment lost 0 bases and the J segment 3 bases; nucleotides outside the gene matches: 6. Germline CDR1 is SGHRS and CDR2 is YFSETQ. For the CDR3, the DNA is TGCGCCAGCAGCTTGGCCTCCTCTAGCGGGGGGACAGATACGCAGTATTTT. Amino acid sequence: CASSLASSSGGTDTQYF. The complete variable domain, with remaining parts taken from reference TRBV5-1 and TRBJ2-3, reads KAGVTQTPRYLIKTRGQQVTLSCSPISGHRSVSWYQQTPGQGLQFLFEYFSETQRNKGNFPGRFSGRQFSNSRSEMNVSTLELGDSALYLCASSLASSSGGTDTQYFGPGTRLTVL.

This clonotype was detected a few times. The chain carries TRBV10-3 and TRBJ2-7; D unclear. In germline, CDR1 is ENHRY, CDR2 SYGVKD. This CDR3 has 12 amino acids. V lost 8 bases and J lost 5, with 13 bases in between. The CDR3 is CAIGPRGDEQYF. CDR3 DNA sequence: TGTGCCATCGGACCCAGAGGAGACGAGCAGTACTTC.

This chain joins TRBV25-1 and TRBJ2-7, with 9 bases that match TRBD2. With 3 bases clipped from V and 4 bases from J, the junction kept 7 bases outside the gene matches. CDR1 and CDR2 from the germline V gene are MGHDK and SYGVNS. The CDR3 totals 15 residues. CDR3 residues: CASSDGTSLIYEQYF. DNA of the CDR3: TGTGCCAGCAGTGATGGGACTAGCCTAATTTACGAGCAGTACTTC.

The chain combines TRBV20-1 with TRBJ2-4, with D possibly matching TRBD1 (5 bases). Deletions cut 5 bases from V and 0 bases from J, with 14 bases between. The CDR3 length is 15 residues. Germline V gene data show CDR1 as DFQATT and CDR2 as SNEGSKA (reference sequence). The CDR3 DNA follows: TGCAGTGCTGGAAGGGGTCCCCTAGCCAAAAACATTCAGTACTTC. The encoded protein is CSAGRGPLAKNIQYF.

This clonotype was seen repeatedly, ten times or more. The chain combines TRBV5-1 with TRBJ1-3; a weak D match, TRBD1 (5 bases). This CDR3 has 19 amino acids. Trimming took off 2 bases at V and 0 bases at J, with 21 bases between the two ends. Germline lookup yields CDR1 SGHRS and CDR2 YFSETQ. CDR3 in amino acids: CASSFFSLQAGNSGNTIYF. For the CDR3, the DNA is TGCGCCAGCAGCTTCTTCTCTTTACAGGCCGGCAACTCTGGAAACACCATATATTTT.

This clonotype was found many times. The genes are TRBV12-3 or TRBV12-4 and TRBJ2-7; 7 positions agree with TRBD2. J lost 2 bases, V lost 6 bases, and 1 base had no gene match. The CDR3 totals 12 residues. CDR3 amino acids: CASSGRTYEQYF. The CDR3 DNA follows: TGTGCCAGCAGCGGGAGGACCTACGAGCAGTACTTC.

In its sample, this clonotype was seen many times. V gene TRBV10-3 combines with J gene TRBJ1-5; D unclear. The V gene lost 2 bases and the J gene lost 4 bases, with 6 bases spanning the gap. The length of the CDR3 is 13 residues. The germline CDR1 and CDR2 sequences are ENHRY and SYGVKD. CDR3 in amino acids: CAISETDNQPQHF. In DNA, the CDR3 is TGTGCCATCAGTGAGACAGATAATCAGCCCCAGCATTTT.

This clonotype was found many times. The CDR3, as DNA: TGCAGCGTTGATTTGGTGGGAGTAGTGAATGAGCAGTTCTTC. Translated, it gives CSVDLVGVVNEQFF. The V call is TRBV29-1, the J call TRBJ2-1, with a weak D call TRBD2 (5 bases). The CDR3 contains 14 residues. CDR1 is SQVTM, CDR2 ANQGSEA, per germline. The ends were cut back, 3 bases at V and 7 bases at J, with 16 bases in the middle.

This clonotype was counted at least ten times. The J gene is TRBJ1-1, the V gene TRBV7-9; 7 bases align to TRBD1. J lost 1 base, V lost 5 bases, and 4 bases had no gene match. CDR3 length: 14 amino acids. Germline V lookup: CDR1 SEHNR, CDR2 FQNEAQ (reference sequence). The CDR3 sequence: CASSPRDRNTEAFF. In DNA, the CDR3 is TGTGCCAGCAGCCCTCGGGACAGGAACACTGAAGCTTTCTTT.

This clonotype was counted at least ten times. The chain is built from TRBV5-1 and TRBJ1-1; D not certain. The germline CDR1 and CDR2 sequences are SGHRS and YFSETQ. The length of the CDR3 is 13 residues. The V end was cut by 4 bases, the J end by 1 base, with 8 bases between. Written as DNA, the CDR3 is TGCGCCAGCAGCCGGGAGGAGAACACTGAAGCTTTCTTT. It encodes CASSREENTEAFF.

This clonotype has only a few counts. CDR3 in amino acids: CSASGLADYEQYF. As DNA, the CDR3 is TGCAGTGCTAGTGGACTAGCGGACTACGAGCAGTACTTC. The chain joins TRBV20-1 to TRBJ2-7; 10 bases align to TRBD2. Trimming removed 3 bases from V and 3 bases from J; junction bases left unmatched: 2. The CDR3 is 13 residues long. Germline-derived CDR1 and CDR2 are DFQATT and SNEGSKA (reference sequence).

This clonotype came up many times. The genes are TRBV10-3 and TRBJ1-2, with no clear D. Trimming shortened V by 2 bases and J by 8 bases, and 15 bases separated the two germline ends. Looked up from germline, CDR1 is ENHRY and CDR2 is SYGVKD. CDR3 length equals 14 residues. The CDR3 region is CAISEQKGIGGYTF. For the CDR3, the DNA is TGTGCCATCAGTGAGCAGAAGGGTATTGGGGGCTACACCTTC.

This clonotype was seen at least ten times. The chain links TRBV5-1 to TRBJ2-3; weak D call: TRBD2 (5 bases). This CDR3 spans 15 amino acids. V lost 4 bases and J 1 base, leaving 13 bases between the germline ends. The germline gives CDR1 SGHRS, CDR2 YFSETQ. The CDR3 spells CASSTEGLGTDTQYF. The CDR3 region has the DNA TGCGCCAGCAGCACCGAGGGTCTTGGCACAGATACGCAGTATTTT.

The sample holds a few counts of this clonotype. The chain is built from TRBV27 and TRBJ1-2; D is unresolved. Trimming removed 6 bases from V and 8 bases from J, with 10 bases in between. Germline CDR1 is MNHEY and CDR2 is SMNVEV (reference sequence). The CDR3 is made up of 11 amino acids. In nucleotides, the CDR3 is TGTGCCAGCAGAGGTAACGGCGGCTACACCTTC. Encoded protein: CASRGNGGYTF.

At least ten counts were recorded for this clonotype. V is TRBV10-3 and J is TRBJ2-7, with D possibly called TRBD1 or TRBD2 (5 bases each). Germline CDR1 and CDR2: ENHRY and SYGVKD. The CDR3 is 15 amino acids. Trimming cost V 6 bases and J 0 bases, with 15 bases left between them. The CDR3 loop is CAISADGTFSYEQYF. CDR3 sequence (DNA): TGTGCCATCAGCGCGGACGGGACGTTCTCCTACGAGCAGTACTTC.

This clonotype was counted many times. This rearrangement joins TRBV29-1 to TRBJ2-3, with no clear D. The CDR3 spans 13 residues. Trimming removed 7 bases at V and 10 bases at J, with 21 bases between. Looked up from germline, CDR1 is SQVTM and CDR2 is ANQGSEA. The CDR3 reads CSAVGWLTESQYF. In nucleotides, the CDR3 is TGCAGCGCCGTTGGGTGGCTGACCGAGTCGCAGTATTTT.

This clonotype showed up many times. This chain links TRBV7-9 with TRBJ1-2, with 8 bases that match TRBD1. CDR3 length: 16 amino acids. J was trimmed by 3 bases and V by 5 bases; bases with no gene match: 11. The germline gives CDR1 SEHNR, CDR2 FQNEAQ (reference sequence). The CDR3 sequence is CASSELGTGSDYGYTF. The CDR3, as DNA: TGTGCCAGCAGCGAGCTTGGGACAGGCTCAGACTATGGCTACACCTTC.

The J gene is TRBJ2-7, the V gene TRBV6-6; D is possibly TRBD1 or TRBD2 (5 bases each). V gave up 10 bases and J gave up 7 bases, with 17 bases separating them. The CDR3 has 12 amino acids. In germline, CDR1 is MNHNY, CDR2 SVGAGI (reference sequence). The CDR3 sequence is CATALGDREQYF. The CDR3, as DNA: TGTGCCACCGCGTTGGGGGACCGGGAGCAGTACTTC.

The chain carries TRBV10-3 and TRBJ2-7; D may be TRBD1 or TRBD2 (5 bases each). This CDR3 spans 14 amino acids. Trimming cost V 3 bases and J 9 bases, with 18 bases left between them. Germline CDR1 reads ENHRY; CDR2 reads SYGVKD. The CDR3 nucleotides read TGTGCCATCAGTGAACGAGGGACCTCGTCGGGGCAGTACTTC. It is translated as CAISERGTSSGQYF.

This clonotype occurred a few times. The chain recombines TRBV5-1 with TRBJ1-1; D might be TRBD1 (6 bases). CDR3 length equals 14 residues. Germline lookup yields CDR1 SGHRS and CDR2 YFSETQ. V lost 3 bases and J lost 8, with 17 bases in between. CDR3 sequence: CASSSHTGRGEAFF. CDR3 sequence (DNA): TGCGCCAGCAGCTCCCACACAGGGAGGGGAGAAGCTTTCTTT. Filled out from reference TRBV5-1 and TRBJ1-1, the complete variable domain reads KAGVTQTPRYLIKTRGQQVTLSCSPISGHRSVSWYQQTPGQGLQFLFEYFSETQRNKGNFPGRFSGRQFSNSRSEMNVSTLELGDSALYLCASSSHTGRGEAFFGQGTRLTVV.

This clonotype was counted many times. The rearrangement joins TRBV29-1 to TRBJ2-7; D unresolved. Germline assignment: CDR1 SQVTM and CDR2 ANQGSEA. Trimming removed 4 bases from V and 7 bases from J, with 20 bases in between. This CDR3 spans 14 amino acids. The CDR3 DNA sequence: TGCAGCGTTGGCTGGGGTTGGTCTGGTGAGGAGCAGTACTTC. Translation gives CSVGWGWSGEEQYF.

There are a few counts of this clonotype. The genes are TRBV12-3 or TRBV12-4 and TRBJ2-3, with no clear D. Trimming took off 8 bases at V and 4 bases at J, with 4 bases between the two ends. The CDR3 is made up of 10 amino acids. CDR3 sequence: CASGADTQYF. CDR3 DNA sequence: TGTGCCAGCGGGGCAGATACGCAGTATTTT.

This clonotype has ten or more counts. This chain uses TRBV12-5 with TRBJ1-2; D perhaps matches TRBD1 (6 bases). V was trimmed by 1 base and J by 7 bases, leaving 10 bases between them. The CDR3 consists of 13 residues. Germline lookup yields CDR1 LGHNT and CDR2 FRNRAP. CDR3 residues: CASGLGQDGGYTF. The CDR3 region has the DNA TGTGCTAGTGGTTTGGGACAGGATGGTGGCTACACCTTC.

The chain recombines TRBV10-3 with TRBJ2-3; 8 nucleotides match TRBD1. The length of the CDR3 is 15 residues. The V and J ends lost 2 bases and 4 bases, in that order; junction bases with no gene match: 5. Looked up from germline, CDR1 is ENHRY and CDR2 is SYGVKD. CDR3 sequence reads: CAISEPGGGADTQYF. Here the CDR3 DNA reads TGTGCCATCAGTGAGCCAGGGGGCGGCGCAGATACGCAGTATTTT.